This TCR beta chain was obtained from a study of beta chain features in type 1 diabetes. Points from the study as a whole: All four CD4+ subsets from Type 1 diabetes patients carried moderately but significantly shorter TCRB CDR3s.

Regarding this clone: The antigen remains unidentified.

The length of the CDR3 is 15 residues. The germline V gene has CDR1 SSHAT and CDR2 FNYEAQ (reference sequence). Trimming removed 1 base from V and 2 bases from J; junction bases left unmatched: 4. The authors reverse transcribed all of the isolated RNA, so sequencing captured expressed TCRB transcripts. Repertoires were generated with immunoSEQ multiplex PCR, while TCRdb's copy carries only in-frame clones and drops some. The sample lists around 190,000 clones, about an eighth occurring once. Sequencing was done on a sample of central memory CD4+ T cells from blood. The clonotype originates from a young woman in good health. V is TRBV7-7 and J is TRBJ2-5, with 7 positions matching TRBD2. In DNA, the CDR3 is TGTGCCAGCAGCTTAGTGCCGGGACTACAAGAGACCCAGTACTTC. Translated: CASSLVPGLQETQYF.